The source of this T cell receptor (beta chain) is a study of cytomegalovirus exposure and HLA in healthy donors. Germline assignment: CDR1 SGHRS and CDR2 YFSETQ. With 0 bases removed from V and 5 bases from J, the gap between germline ends came to 3 bases. This CDR3 region has 12 residues. With 60 Vbeta and 13 Jbeta primers, the PCR was carried out. Sequencing used immunoSEQ multiplex PCR; TCRdb keeps in-frame clones, though not all of them. Of more than 110,000 clones listed, about 84% are singletons. Material for sequencing was PBMCs. This sequence originates from a man in his fifties or sixties in good health and CMV-seronegative. This chain links TRBV5-1 with TRBJ2-1; D call uncertain. CDR3 in amino acids: CASSLANNEQFF. In nucleotides, the CDR3 is TGCGCCAGCAGCTTGGCCAACAATGAGCAGTTCTTC.